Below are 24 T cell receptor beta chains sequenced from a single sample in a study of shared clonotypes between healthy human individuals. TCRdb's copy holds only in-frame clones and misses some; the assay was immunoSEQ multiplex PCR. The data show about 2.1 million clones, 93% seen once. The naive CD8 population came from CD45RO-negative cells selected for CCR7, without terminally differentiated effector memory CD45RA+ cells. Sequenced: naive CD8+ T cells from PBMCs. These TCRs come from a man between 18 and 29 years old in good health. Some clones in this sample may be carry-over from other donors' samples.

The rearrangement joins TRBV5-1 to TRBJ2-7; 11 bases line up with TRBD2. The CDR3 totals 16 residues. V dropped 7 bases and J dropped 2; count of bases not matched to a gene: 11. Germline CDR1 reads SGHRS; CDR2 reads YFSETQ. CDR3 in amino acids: CASRTDLAGGPYEQYF. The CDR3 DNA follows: TGCGCCAGCCGAACAGACTTAGCGGGAGGGCCCTACGAGCAGTACTTC. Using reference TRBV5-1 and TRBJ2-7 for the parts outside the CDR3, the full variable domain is KAGVTQTPRYLIKTRGQQVTLSCSPISGHRSVSWYQQTPGQGLQFLFEYFSETQRNKGNFPGRFSGRQFSNSRSEMNVSTLELGDSALYLCASRTDLAGGPYEQYFGPGTRLTVT.

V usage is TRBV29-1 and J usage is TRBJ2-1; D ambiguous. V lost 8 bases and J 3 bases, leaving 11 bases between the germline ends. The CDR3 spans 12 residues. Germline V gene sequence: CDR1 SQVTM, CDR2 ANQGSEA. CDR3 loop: CSLEDGYNEQFF. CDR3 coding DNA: TGCAGCCTCGAGGACGGCTACAATGAGCAGTTCTTC.

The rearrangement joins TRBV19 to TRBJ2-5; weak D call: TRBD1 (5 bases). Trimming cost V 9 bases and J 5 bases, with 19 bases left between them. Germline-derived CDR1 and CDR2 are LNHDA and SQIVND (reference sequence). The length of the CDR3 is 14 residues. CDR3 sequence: CASSGPPGWETQYF. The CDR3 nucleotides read TGTGCCAGCTCGGGCCCCCCAGGGTGGGAGACCCAGTACTTC.

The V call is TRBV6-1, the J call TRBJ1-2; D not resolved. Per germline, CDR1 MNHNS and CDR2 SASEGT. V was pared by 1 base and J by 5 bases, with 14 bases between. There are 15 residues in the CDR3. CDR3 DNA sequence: TGTGCCAGCAGTGAAGGTCGAGGGCTAGAGTATGGCTACACCTTC. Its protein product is CASSEGRGLEYGYTF.

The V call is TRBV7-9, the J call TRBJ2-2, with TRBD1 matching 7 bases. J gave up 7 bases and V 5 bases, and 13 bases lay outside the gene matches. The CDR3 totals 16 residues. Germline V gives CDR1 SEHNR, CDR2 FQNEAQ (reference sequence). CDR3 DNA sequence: TGTGCCAGCAGCCTCACCGGGACAGCCGCAAACGGGGAGCTGTTTTTT. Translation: CASSLTGTAANGELFF.

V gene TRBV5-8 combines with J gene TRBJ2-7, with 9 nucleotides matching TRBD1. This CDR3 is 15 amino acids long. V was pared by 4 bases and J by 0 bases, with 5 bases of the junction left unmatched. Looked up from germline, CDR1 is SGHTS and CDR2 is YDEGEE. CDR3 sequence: CASSEGQGISYEQYF. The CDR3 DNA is TGTGCCAGCAGCGAAGGACAGGGGATCTCCTACGAGCAGTACTTC.

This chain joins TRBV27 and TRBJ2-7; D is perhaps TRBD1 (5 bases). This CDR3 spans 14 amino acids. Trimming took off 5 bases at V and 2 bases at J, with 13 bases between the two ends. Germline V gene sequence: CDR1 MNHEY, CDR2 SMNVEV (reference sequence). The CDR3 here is CASSQPGQTYEQYF. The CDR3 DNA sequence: TGTGCCAGCAGTCAACCAGGGCAGACCTACGAGCAGTACTTC.

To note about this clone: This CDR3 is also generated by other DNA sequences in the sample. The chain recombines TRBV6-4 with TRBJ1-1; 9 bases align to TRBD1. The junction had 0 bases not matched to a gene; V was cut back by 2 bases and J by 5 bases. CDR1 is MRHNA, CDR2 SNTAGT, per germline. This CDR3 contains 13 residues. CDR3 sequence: CASSDGQGTEAFF. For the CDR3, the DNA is TGTGCCAGCAGTGACGGACAGGGGACTGAAGCTTTCTTT.

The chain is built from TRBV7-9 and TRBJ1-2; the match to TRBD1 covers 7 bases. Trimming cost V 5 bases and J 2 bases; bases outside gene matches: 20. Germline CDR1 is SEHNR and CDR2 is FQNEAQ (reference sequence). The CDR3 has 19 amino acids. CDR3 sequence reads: CASSAHRGDSDLLNYGYTF. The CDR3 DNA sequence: TGTGCCAGCAGCGCCCACCGGGGGGACAGTGACCTTCTGAACTATGGCTACACCTTC. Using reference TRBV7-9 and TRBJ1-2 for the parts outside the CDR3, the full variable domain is DTGVSQNPRHKITKRGQNVTFRCDPISEHNRLYWYRQTLGQGPEFLTYFQNEAQLEKSRLLSDRFSAERPKGSFSTLEIQRTEQGDSAMYLCASSAHRGDSDLLNYGYTFGSGTRLTVV.

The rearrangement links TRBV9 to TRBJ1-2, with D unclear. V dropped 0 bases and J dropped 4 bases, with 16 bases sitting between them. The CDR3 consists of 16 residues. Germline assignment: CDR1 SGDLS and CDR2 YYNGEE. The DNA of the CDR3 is TGTGCCAGCAGCGTAGGCAGAACCCCGTCGATCTATGGCTACACCTTC. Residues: CASSVGRTPSIYGYTF.

Here the CDR3 DNA reads TGTGCCAGCAGTTTAACTCCGTTAGGGTCCTACGAGCAGTACTTC. This codes for CASSLTPLGSYEQYF. The chain employs TRBV28 and TRBJ2-7, with no clear D. Trimming removed 2 bases from V and 1 base from J, with 12 bases in between. The germline gives CDR1 MDHEN, CDR2 SYDVKM. CDR3 length: 15 amino acids.

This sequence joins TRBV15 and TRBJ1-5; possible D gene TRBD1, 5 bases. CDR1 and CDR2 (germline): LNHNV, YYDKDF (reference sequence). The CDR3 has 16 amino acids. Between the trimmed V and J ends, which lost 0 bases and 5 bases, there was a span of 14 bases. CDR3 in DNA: TGTGCCACCAGCAGAGATGGAGAGGGACGTGATCAGCCCCAGCATTTT. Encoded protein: CATSRDGEGRDQPQHF.

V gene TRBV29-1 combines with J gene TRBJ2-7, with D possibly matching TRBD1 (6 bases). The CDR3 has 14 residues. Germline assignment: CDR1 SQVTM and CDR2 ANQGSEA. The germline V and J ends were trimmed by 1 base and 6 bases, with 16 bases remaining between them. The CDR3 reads CSVEVGAGYGEQYF. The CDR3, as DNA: TGCAGCGTTGAAGTGGGGGCAGGGTACGGCGAGCAGTACTTC.

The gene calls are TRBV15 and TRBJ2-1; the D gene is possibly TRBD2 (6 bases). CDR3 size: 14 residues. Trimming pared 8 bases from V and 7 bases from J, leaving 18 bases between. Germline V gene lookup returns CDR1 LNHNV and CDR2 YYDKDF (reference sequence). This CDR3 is CATSPFAGTNEQFF. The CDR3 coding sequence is TGTGCCACCTCCCCTTTCGCGGGGACTAATGAGCAGTTCTTC.

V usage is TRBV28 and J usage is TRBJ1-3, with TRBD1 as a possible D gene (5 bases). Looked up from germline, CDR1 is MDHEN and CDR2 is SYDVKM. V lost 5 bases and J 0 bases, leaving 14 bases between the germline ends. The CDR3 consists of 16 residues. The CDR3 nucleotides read TGTGCCAGCAGTCCCCCCCAGGGATACTCTGGAAACACCATATATTTT. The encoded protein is CASSPPQGYSGNTIYF.

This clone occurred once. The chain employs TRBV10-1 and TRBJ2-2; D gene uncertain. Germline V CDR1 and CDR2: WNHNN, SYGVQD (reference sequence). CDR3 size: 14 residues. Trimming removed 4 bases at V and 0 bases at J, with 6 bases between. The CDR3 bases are TGCGCCAGCAGTGTTAGCCCGAACACCGGGGAGCTGTTTTTT. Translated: CASSVSPNTGELFF.

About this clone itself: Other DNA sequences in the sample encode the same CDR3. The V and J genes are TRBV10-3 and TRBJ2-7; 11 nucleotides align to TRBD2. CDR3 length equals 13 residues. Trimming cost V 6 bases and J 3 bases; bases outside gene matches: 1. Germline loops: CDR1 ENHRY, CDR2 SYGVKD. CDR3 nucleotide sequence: TGTGCCATCAGGGGGACTAGCGGCTACGAGCAGTACTTC. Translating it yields CAIRGTSGYEQYF.

The CDR3 nucleotides read TGTGCCAGCAGCTTAAGCGCGGGTGCCCCCGGGGAGCTGTTTTTT. Amino acid sequence: CASSLSAGAPGELFF. The rearrangement joins TRBV7-6 to TRBJ2-2, with D perhaps matching TRBD2 (5 bases). Germline V gene data show CDR1 as SGHVS and CDR2 as FNYEAQ. The CDR3 runs to 15 residues. Between the trimmed V and J ends, which lost 2 bases and 6 bases, there was a span of 13 bases.

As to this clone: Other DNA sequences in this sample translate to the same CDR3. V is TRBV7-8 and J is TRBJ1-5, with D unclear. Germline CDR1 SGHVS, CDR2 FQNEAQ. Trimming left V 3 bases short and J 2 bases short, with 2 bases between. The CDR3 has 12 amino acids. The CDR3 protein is CASSLGNQPQHF. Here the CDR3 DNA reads TGTGCCAGCAGCTTGGGCAATCAGCCCCAGCATTTT.

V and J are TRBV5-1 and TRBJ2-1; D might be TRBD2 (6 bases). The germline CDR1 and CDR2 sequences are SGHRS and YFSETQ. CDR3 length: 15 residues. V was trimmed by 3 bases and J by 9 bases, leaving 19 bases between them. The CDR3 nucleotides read TGCGCCAGCAGCTCCCTACCGGGAGACGCAATTGAGCAGTTCTTC. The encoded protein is CASSSLPGDAIEQFF.

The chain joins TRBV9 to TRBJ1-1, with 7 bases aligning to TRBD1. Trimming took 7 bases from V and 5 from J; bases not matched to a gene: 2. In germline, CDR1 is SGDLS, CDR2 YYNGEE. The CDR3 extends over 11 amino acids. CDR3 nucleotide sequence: TGTGCCAGCGGACAGGCTACTGAAGCTTTCTTT. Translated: CASGQATEAFF.

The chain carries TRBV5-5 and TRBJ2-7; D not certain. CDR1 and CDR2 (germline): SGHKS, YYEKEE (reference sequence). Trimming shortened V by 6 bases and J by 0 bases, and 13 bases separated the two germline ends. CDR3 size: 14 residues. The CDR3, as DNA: TGTGCCAGCACCCTCGGCCCTTACTCCTACGAGCAGTACTTC. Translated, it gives CASTLGPYSYEQYF. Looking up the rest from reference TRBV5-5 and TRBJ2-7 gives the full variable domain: DAGVTQSPTHLIKTRGQQVTLRCSPISGHKSVSWYQQVLGQGPQFIFQYYEKEERGRGNFPDRFSARQFPNYSSELNVNALLLGDSALYLCASTLGPYSYEQYFGPGTRLTVT.

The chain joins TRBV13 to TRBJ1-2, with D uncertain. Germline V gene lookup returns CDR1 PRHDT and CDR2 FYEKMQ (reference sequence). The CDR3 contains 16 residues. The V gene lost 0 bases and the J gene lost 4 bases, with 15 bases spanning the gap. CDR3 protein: CASSLGVPARIYGYTF. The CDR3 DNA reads TGTGCCAGCAGCTTAGGGGTTCCGGCCAGAATCTATGGCTACACCTTC.

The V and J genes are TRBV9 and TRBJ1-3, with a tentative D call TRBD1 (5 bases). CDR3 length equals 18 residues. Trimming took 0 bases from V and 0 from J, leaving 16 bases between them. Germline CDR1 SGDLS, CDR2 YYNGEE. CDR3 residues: CASSVATGAFLSGNTIYF. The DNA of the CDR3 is TGTGCCAGCAGCGTAGCTACTGGGGCATTCCTCTCTGGAAACACCATATATTTT.